This T cell receptor beta chain is from a study of Graves' ophthalmopathy and Graves' hyperthyroidism. This clonotype was counted many times. TCR beta CDR3 amplification used RNA transcripts. First-round RT-PCR employed HTBI primers, with a second-round multiplex PCR after it. One entry per CDR3 protein results from TCRdb running MiXCR on the multiplex PCR reads. The repertoire has about 660,000 distinct CDR3 sequences, more than 40% of them found once; the top ten carry more than 2.5%. In donors with ophthalmopathy, activity was moderate-to-severe, with CAS ≥3, NOSPECS ≥4 and duration under 3 months. Sample: peripheral blood. The receptor was derived from an adult man with Graves' ophthalmopathy.

CDR3: CASSDRENNYGYTF. The DNA for the CDR3 is TGTGCCAGCAGTGACAGGGAAAATAACTATGGCTACACCTTC. This sequence joins TRBV25-1 and TRBJ1-2, with D possibly TRBD1 on 5 matching bases. The CDR3 consists of 14 residues. CDR1 and CDR2 from the germline V gene are MGHDK and SYGVNS. The V gene lost 3 bases and the J gene lost 1 base, with 9 bases spanning the gap.